Listed below are T cell receptor beta chains from one sample, sequenced in a study of T-cell reconstitution after alpha-beta-depleted transplantation in children. TCRdb independently ran MiXCR on the PCR reads; one entry per CDR3 protein. The sample holds approximately 130,000 distinct CDR3 sequences; 8% to 10% are singletons and the top ten take around 24%. The sequencing here drew on PBMCs, mostly from graft donor cells, taken 180 days after TCRalphabeta/CD19-depleted stem cell transplant. These receptors all stem from a girl in the first two years of life who had a stem cell transplant for combined immunodeficiency, so the T cells may come from the graft donor. Both conserved end residues are part of each CDR3. The D gene is left open where the match is weak. Part of the rows lack a size; the others show once, few, many or a class for expanded clones.

clone size: -; V gene: TRBV7-2; D gene: -; J gene: TRBJ1-5; CDR3 DNA: TGTGCCAGCAGCTTAACAACGGGGCTTTATGAGCCCCAGCATTTT; CDR3 protein: CASSLTTGLYEPQHF
clone size: few; V gene: TRBV12-3/TRBV12-4; D gene: TRBD2; J gene: TRBJ2-3; CDR3 DNA: TGTGCCAGCAGTGCGGGGGGGCCCACAGATACGCAGTATTTT; CDR3 protein: CASSAGGPTDTQYF
clone size: -; V gene: TRBV20-1; D gene: TRBD2; J gene: TRBJ2-1; CDR3 DNA: TGCAGTGCTAGAGATTTGGGGCAAAGCGGGGGGTGGGATGAGCAGTTCTTC; CDR3 protein: CSARDLGQSGGWDEQFF
clone size: few; V gene: TRBV5-8; D gene: -; J gene: TRBJ2-7; CDR3 DNA: TGTGCCAGCAGCGGGGGGGGCGCTTTGGGCTACGAGCAGTACTTC; CDR3 protein: CASSGGGALGYEQYF
clone size: -; V gene: TRBV5-6; D gene: -; J gene: TRBJ2-2; CDR3 DNA: TGTGCCAGCAGCCCCGCGCTCCCCGGGGAGCTGTTTTTT; CDR3 protein: CASSPALPGELFF
clone size: many; V gene: TRBV12-3/TRBV12-4; D gene: TRBD1; J gene: TRBJ2-7; CDR3 DNA: TGTGCCAGCAGTCCCCGGGACAGGGGGTCCTACGAGCAGTACTTC; CDR3 protein: CASSPRDRGSYEQYF
clone size: many; V gene: TRBV7-9; D gene: TRBD1; J gene: TRBJ2-7; CDR3 DNA: TGTGCCAGCAGAGGACAGGGGAACGAGCAGTACTTC; CDR3 protein: CASRGQGNEQYF
clone size: -; V gene: TRBV6-5; D gene: -; J gene: TRBJ2-7; CDR3 DNA: TGTGCCAGCAGTTACGAGTTAACCCGTGGTCCCTACGAGCAGTACTTC; CDR3 protein: CASSYELTRGPYEQYF
clone size: -; V gene: TRBV10-3; D gene: -; J gene: TRBJ2-2; CDR3 DNA: TGTGCCATCAGTTCTGTAGGTGATGGCACCGGGGAGCTGTTTTTT; CDR3 protein: CAISSVGDGTGELFF
clone size: -; V gene: TRBV5-1; D gene: -; J gene: TRBJ1-3; CDR3 DNA: TGCGCCAGCAGCTTGGCGGGGCTCGGGAACACCATATATTTT; CDR3 protein: CASSLAGLGNTIYF
clone size: few; V gene: TRBV6-2/TRBV6-3; D gene: -; J gene: TRBJ2-7; CDR3 DNA: TGTGCCAGCAGTTACCTCGACACGATCTACGAGCAGTACTTC; CDR3 protein: CASSYLDTIYEQYF
clone size: few; V gene: TRBV7-2; D gene: -; J gene: TRBJ2-5; CDR3 DNA: TGTGCCAGCAGCTTTCAAGGGGAAGAGACCCAGTACTTC; CDR3 protein: CASSFQGEETQYF
clone size: many; V gene: TRBV5-1; D gene: -; J gene: TRBJ2-7; CDR3 DNA: TGCGCCAGCAGCTTGGCCAGGGGTGCTTCCTACGAGCAGTACTTC; CDR3 protein: CASSLARGASYEQYF
clone size: -; V gene: TRBV20-1; D gene: -; J gene: TRBJ1-5; CDR3 DNA: TGCAGTGCTACCCGGGGGGGCGTGATCGAGCATTTT; CDR3 protein: CSATRGGVIEHF
clone size: few; V gene: TRBV20-1; D gene: -; J gene: TRBJ1-5; CDR3 DNA: TGCAGTGCTAGCCGGGGTTTTAGGGATCAGCCCCAGCATTTT; CDR3 protein: CSASRGFRDQPQHF
clone size: -; V gene: TRBV6-2/TRBV6-3; D gene: -; J gene: TRBJ2-1; CDR3 DNA: TGTGCCAGCAGGGGGGATGAGCAGTTCTTC; CDR3 protein: CASRGDEQFF
clone size: few; V gene: TRBV5-1; D gene: TRBD1; J gene: TRBJ2-3; CDR3 DNA: TGCGCCAGCAGCTTCCTTGGGACAGGGGGCACAGATACGCAGTATTTT; CDR3 protein: CASSFLGTGGTDTQYF
clone size: -; V gene: TRBV12-3/TRBV12-4; D gene: -; J gene: TRBJ2-1; CDR3 DNA: TGTGCCAGCAGCCGGCTGGTAGGTGAGCAGTTCTTC; CDR3 protein: CASSRLVGEQFF
clone size: few; V gene: TRBV11-2; D gene: -; J gene: TRBJ2-1; CDR3 DNA: TGTGCCAGCAGCGTCGGTAATGAGCAGTTCTTC; CDR3 protein: CASSVGNEQFF
clone size: -; V gene: TRBV4-3; D gene: -; J gene: TRBJ2-7; CDR3 DNA: TGCGCCAGCAGCCAAGATGGCAGGGCCCCCTACGAGCAGTACTTC; CDR3 protein: CASSQDGRAPYEQYF
clone size: -; V gene: TRBV10-3; D gene: TRBD2; J gene: TRBJ2-7; CDR3 DNA: TGTGCCATCAGTGAGTCAGGTCTAGCGGGGGGCTACGAGCAGTACTTC; CDR3 protein: CAISESGLAGGYEQYF
clone size: -; V gene: TRBV20-1; D gene: TRBD2; J gene: TRBJ2-4; CDR3 DNA: TGCAGTGCTAGGGGGAGGGTACTAGCCAAAAACATTCAGTACTTC; CDR3 protein: CSARGRVLAKNIQYF
clone size: few; V gene: TRBV10-3; D gene: -; J gene: TRBJ2-7; CDR3 DNA: TGTGCCATCAGGGCACCAGACGGACTCTCCTACGAGCAGTACTTC; CDR3 protein: CAIRAPDGLSYEQYF
clone size: once; V gene: TRBV28; D gene: -; J gene: TRBJ2-2; CDR3 DNA: TGTGCCAGCAGTGCGGACTTCTCTACCGGGGAGCTGTTTTTT; CDR3 protein: CASSADFSTGELFF
clone size: few; V gene: TRBV11-3; D gene: -; J gene: TRBJ2-1; CDR3 DNA: TGTGCCAGCAGCTTATCCTGGACTTCTAGCTCCTACAATGAGCAGTTCTTC; CDR3 protein: CASSLSWTSSSYNEQFF
clone size: -; V gene: TRBV10-3; D gene: -; J gene: TRBJ1-2; CDR3 DNA: TGTGCCATCTATCAGGGGAAGGATGGCTACACCTTC; CDR3 protein: CAIYQGKDGYTF
clone size: -; V gene: TRBV20-1; D gene: TRBD2; J gene: TRBJ2-2; CDR3 DNA: TGCAGTGCTAGATTGGGGCTAGCGGGAGCGGCCGGGGAGCTGTTTTTT; CDR3 protein: CSARLGLAGAAGELFF
clone size: -; V gene: TRBV4-3; D gene: -; J gene: TRBJ1-4; CDR3 DNA: TGCGCCAGCAGCCAATGGGCAGGGTCTAATGAAAAACTGTTTTTT; CDR3 protein: CASSQWAGSNEKLFF
clone size: -; V gene: TRBV7-2; D gene: -; J gene: TRBJ1-1; CDR3 DNA: TGTGCCAGCAGCTTTAACGTGAACACTGAAGCTTTCTTT; CDR3 protein: CASSFNVNTEAFF
clone size: few; V gene: TRBV28; D gene: -; J gene: TRBJ1-2; CDR3 DNA: TGTGCCAGCAGTTCCCCCTGGGCAGGGGCCTATGGCTACACCTTC; CDR3 protein: CASSSPWAGAYGYTF
clone size: many; V gene: TRBV10-3; D gene: TRBD1; J gene: TRBJ2-7; CDR3 DNA: TGTGCCATCAGCCCGACAGGGAATGAAGTGTACGAGCAGTACTTC; CDR3 protein: CAISPTGNEVYEQYF
clone size: -; V gene: TRBV3-1; D gene: -; J gene: TRBJ2-2; CDR3 DNA: TGTGCCAGCAGCCAAGCCTACTTCCTCGGGGAGCTGTTTTTT; CDR3 protein: CASSQAYFLGELFF
clone size: few; V gene: TRBV24-1; D gene: TRBD2; J gene: TRBJ2-3; CDR3 DNA: TGTGCCACCAGTGGTACTAGCGGGAGACCAGATACGCAGTATTTT; CDR3 protein: CATSGTSGRPDTQYF
clone size: many; V gene: TRBV5-1; D gene: -; J gene: TRBJ2-4; CDR3 DNA: TGCGCCAGCAGCTTGGGGACTAAGGGAAACATTCAGTACTTC; CDR3 protein: CASSLGTKGNIQYF
clone size: -; V gene: TRBV12-3/TRBV12-4; D gene: -; J gene: TRBJ1-5; CDR3 DNA: TGTGCCAGCACCCTGGGTGGCAATCAGCCCCAGCATTTT; CDR3 protein: CASTLGGNQPQHF
clone size: many; V gene: TRBV29-1; D gene: -; J gene: TRBJ2-2; CDR3 DNA: TGCAGCGCCCAGGGGTGGGACACCGGGGAGCTGTTTTTT; CDR3 protein: CSAQGWDTGELFF
clone size: -; V gene: TRBV5-6; D gene: -; J gene: TRBJ2-7; CDR3 DNA: TGTGCCAGCAGCTTGTTTGACATGGATTACGAGCAGTACTTC; CDR3 protein: CASSLFDMDYEQYF
clone size: -; V gene: TRBV7-2; D gene: -; J gene: TRBJ2-4; CDR3 DNA: TGTGCCAGCAGCCGCTCCGGGACAAAAAACATTCAGTACTTC; CDR3 protein: CASSRSGTKNIQYF
clone size: few; V gene: TRBV7-2; D gene: TRBD2; J gene: TRBJ2-7; CDR3 DNA: TGCGCCAGCAGCTTGGGAGCGGGAGGGCCCTACGAGCAGTACTTC; CDR3 protein: CASSLGAGGPYEQYF
clone size: few; V gene: TRBV29-1; D gene: TRBD2; J gene: TRBJ2-2; CDR3 DNA: TGCAGCGTTTATAGCGGGAGTAAAACCGGGGAGCTGTTTTTT; CDR3 protein: CSVYSGSKTGELFF
clone size: few; V gene: TRBV27; D gene: TRBD1; J gene: TRBJ2-2; CDR3 DNA: TGTGCCAGCAGTCGGACAGGGTCCCGGACCGGGGAGCTGTTTTTT; CDR3 protein: CASSRTGSRTGELFF
clone size: few; V gene: TRBV7-8; D gene: -; J gene: TRBJ2-2; CDR3 DNA: TGTGCCAGCAGCTTAGTAGACTGGAGAAGGGAGCTGTTTTTT; CDR3 protein: CASSLVDWRRELFF
clone size: many; V gene: TRBV20-1; D gene: TRBD2; J gene: TRBJ2-7; CDR3 DNA: TGCAGTGCTAGAGATTACGCTAGCGGGGGTACCTACGAGCAGTACTTC; CDR3 protein: CSARDYASGGTYEQYF
clone size: many; V gene: TRBV28; D gene: TRBD1; J gene: TRBJ2-3; CDR3 DNA: TGTGCCAGCAGCTACAGGGGTGATACGCAGTATTTT; CDR3 protein: CASSYRGDTQYF
clone size: few; V gene: TRBV7-7; D gene: -; J gene: TRBJ2-3; CDR3 DNA: TGTGCCAGCAGCTTAGAGTTCAGCACAGATACGCAGTATTTT; CDR3 protein: CASSLEFSTDTQYF
clone size: few; V gene: TRBV20-1; D gene: -; J gene: TRBJ2-7; CDR3 DNA: TGCAGTGCTAGAGTTTGGTTCTACGAGCAGTACTTC; CDR3 protein: CSARVWFYEQYF